These T cell receptor beta chains were read from a single sample in a study of blood T cell repertoires in COVID-19. Profiling relied on immunoSEQ multiplex PCR, and the TCRdb table lists in-frame clones only, not all of them. The sample holds 110,000 to 150,000 clones, around three quarters seen once. The sample consisted of peripheral blood. These TCRs come from a man aged 80 or over with acute or convalescent COVID-19. Both conserved end residues are part of each CDR3. The D gene is left open where the match is weak. For some rows the clone size is stated as once, few or many, or as a class when expanded; others skip it.

DNA: TGTGCCAGCAGCTTAGGAACAGTCTCCTACGAGCAGTACTTC
CDR3: CASSLGTVSYEQYF
J: TRBJ2-7
size: few
V: TRBV11-2
D: .

DNA: TGCGCCAGCACCCCGGGACAGGGGGCTTACGAGCAGTACTTC
CDR3: CASTPGQGAYEQYF
J: TRBJ2-7
size: once
V: TRBV5-1
D: TRBD1

DNA: TGTGCCAGCAGTTTGAAGACAGGGGACGAGCAGTACTTC
CDR3: CASSLKTGDEQYF
J: TRBJ2-7
size: .
V: TRBV12-3/TRBV12-4
D: TRBD1

DNA: TGTGCCAGCAGCTTAGGTTCGGGGGGGCCTTCGCTGGAGACCCAGTACTTC
CDR3: CASSLGSGGPSLETQYF
J: TRBJ2-5
size: once
V: TRBV7-2
D: TRBD2

DNA: TGTGCCAGTAGTATTTCGTACCAAGAGACCCAGTACTTC
CDR3: CASSISYQETQYF
J: TRBJ2-5
size: once
V: TRBV19
D: .

DNA: TGCAGCGTTGAGGGGCAGGGAGGGGACTACACCTTC
CDR3: CSVEGQGGDYTF
J: TRBJ1-2
size: .
V: TRBV29-1
D: .

DNA: TGTGCCAGCTCACTGACGACAGGGGAGAATGAAAAACTGTTTTTT
CDR3: CASSLTTGENEKLFF
J: TRBJ1-4
size: once
V: TRBV18
D: TRBD1

DNA: TGTGCCAGCAGTCCGACAGGGATTAGGACTGAAGCTTTCTTT
CDR3: CASSPTGIRTEAFF
J: TRBJ1-1
size: .
V: TRBV6-5
D: TRBD1

DNA: TGTGCCAGCAGTACAGGGGGATCTGGAAACACCATATATTTT
CDR3: CASSTGGSGNTIYF
J: TRBJ1-3
size: .
V: TRBV6-5
D: TRBD1

DNA: TGTGCCAGCAGTCTCCTTGGCTACACCTTC
CDR3: CASSLLGYTF
J: TRBJ1-2
size: .
V: TRBV12-3/TRBV12-4
D: .

DNA: TGCGCCAGCAGCTTGGAGGGGCAGCCCCGATCACCCCTCCACTTT
CDR3: CASSLEGQPRSPLHF
J: TRBJ1-6
size: once
V: TRBV5-1
D: .

DNA: TGCGCCAGCAGCCAAGTAGAATATAGCAATCAGCCCCAGCATTTT
CDR3: CASSQVEYSNQPQHF
J: TRBJ1-5
size: few
V: TRBV4-1
D: .

DNA: TGTGCCAGCCAGCGGGGGGAGCTGTTTTTT
CDR3: CASQRGELFF
J: TRBJ2-2
size: once
V: TRBV6-5
D: .

DNA: TGTGCCAGCAGTACCCCACCGGGACTAGCGGACCACAATGAGCAGTTCTTC
CDR3: CASSTPPGLADHNEQFF
J: TRBJ2-1
size: .
V: TRBV6-2/TRBV6-3
D: TRBD2

DNA: TGTGCCAGTAGTATACCAACGTCGGGGAGCAATCAGCCCCAGCATTTT
CDR3: CASSIPTSGSNQPQHF
J: TRBJ1-5
size: .
V: TRBV19
D: .

DNA: TGTGCCAGCAGCCCCAGGACTAGTCGACCTACAGATACGCAGTATTTT
CDR3: CASSPRTSRPTDTQYF
J: TRBJ2-3
size: .
V: TRBV11-2
D: TRBD2

DNA: TGTGCCAGCAGCTTAAGAGGCGGCAGGGGAGCCAAAAACATTCAGTACTTC
CDR3: CASSLRGGRGAKNIQYF
J: TRBJ2-4
size: .
V: TRBV7-2
D: .

DNA: TGTGCCAGCAGCTTTGGCAGCACAGGGATGGAAAAACTGTTTTTT
CDR3: CASSFGSTGMEKLFF
J: TRBJ1-4
size: few
V: TRBV11-1
D: .

DNA: TGTGCCAGCAGTTACAGTCGGACAGTCCAAACCTACGAGCAGTACTTC
CDR3: CASSYSRTVQTYEQYF
J: TRBJ2-7
size: .
V: TRBV6-2/TRBV6-3
D: .

DNA: TGTGCCAGTGGAAGACAGGGATTCACTGAAGCTTTCTTT
CDR3: CASGRQGFTEAFF
J: TRBJ1-1
size: .
V: TRBV19
D: TRBD1

DNA: TGTGCCAGCAGGGTTGCGGCGAGCACCGGGGAGCTGTTTTTT
CDR3: CASRVAASTGELFF
J: TRBJ2-2
size: .
V: TRBV27
D: .

DNA: TGTGCCATCAGCCCCGGGACTGGCTCCTACGAGCAGTACTTC
CDR3: CAISPGTGSYEQYF
J: TRBJ2-7
size: many
V: TRBV10-3
D: .

DNA: TGTGCCAGCAGCCGGGGCGCAGGTGGCAAAGGGGGCTACGAGCAGTACTTC
CDR3: CASSRGAGGKGGYEQYF
J: TRBJ2-7
size: .
V: TRBV3-1/TRBV3-2
D: .

DNA: TGTGCCAGCAGCTTACGGCCATCAGGGGTCCACGAGCAGTACTTC
CDR3: CASSLRPSGVHEQYF
J: TRBJ2-7
size: .
V: TRBV7-6
D: .

DNA: TGCGCCAGCAGCTTGGTGGGGGGGCTGAGCACTGAAGCTTTCTTT
CDR3: CASSLVGGLSTEAFF
J: TRBJ1-1
size: .
V: TRBV5-1
D: .

DNA: TGTGCCAGCAGTTCCAACACTCCCCGGGATAATTCACCCCTCCACTTT
CDR3: CASSSNTPRDNSPLHF
J: TRBJ1-6
size: few
V: TRBV28
D: .